The 16 T cell receptor beta chains reported below all come from one sample, sequenced in a study of blood T cell repertoires in COVID-19. Clones were sequenced by immunoSEQ multiplex PCR, and TCRdb holds only the in-frame ones, with some missing. The sample has 250,000 to 300,000 clones, around 84% seen once. The sample consisted of peripheral blood. The receptors were sampled from a man in his 60s with acute or convalescent COVID-19.

The chain combines TRBV6-6 with TRBJ2-1, with TRBD2 identical over 7 bases. The CDR3 runs to 15 residues. The V segment lost 2 bases and the J segment 9 bases; nucleotides outside the gene matches: 10. Looked up from germline, CDR1 is MNHNY and CDR2 is SVGAGI (reference sequence). CDR3 sequence (DNA): TGTGCCAGCAGTTACGGGGGAGGGTTTCAGGTTGAGCAGTTCTTC. It encodes CASSYGGGFQVEQFF.

This sequence joins TRBV5-1 and TRBJ1-1; D possibly corresponds to TRBD1 (6 bases). Germline V lookup: CDR1 SGHRS, CDR2 YFSETQ. The CDR3 has 15 residues. Trimming cost V 4 bases and J 0 bases, with 13 bases left between them. CDR3 sequence: CASSLYTGLNTEAFF. The CDR3, as DNA: TGCGCCAGCAGCCTATATACAGGGTTGAACACTGAAGCTTTCTTT.

The J gene is TRBJ1-5, the V gene TRBV29-1; D is ambiguous. The CDR3 covers 14 residues. V was clipped by 4 bases and J by 4 bases, with 14 bases between them. Germline V lookup: CDR1 SQVTM, CDR2 ANQGSEA. The CDR3 nucleotides are TGCAGCGTTGCCTTAGCGGGTTCAAATCAGCCCCAGCATTTT. Translating gives CSVALAGSNQPQHF.

The rearrangement links TRBV28 to TRBJ1-2; D might be TRBD1 (5 bases). Germline assignment: CDR1 MDHEN and CDR2 SYDVKM. The CDR3 spans 16 residues. V was pared by 5 bases and J by 5 bases, with 21 bases between. The CDR3 protein is CASSQVTGNLLYGYTF. The CDR3 DNA reads as TGTGCCAGCAGTCAAGTAACAGGAAACCTCTTATATGGCTACACCTTC.

The chain carries TRBV4-1 and TRBJ2-7, with TRBD1 as a possible D gene (6 bases). Germline CDR1 reads MGHRA; CDR2 reads YSYEKL. V gave up 1 base and J gave up 3 bases, with 10 bases separating them. This CDR3 is 14 amino acids long. The CDR3 sequence: CASSQGQVDYEQYF. The CDR3 DNA reads TGCGCCAGCAGCCAAGGACAGGTAGACTACGAGCAGTACTTC.

The chain combines TRBV19 with TRBJ2-1, with D unclear. Trimming removed 9 bases at V and 4 bases at J, with 13 bases between. The CDR3 contains 13 residues. Germline-derived CDR1 and CDR2 are LNHDA and SQIVND (reference sequence). This CDR3 reads CASRIEAYNEQFF. The CDR3 DNA follows: TGTGCCAGCCGGATCGAGGCTTACAATGAGCAGTTCTTC.

This chain links TRBV29-1 with TRBJ2-1; D possibly corresponds to TRBD1 (5 bases). There are 12 residues in the CDR3. Per the germline V gene, CDR1 is SQVTM and CDR2 is ANQGSEA. With 7 bases removed from V and 8 bases from J, the gap between germline ends came to 15 bases. This CDR3 is CSADQGGDEQFF. Here the CDR3 DNA reads TGCAGCGCAGATCAGGGTGGTGATGAGCAGTTCTTC.

Details on this clone: This same CDR3 is encoded by further DNA sequences in the sample. This chain links TRBV5-1 with TRBJ2-2; a weak D match, TRBD1 (5 bases). The CDR3 extends over 14 amino acids. V shed 4 bases and J shed 1 base, with 8 bases lying between them. CDR1 and CDR2 from the germline V gene are SGHRS and YFSETQ. The CDR3 sequence is CASSLTGNTGELFF. The CDR3 DNA reads TGCGCCAGCAGCCTCACAGGGAACACCGGGGAGCTGTTTTTT.

This chain connects TRBV3-1 (or the pseudogene TRBV3-2) to TRBJ2-7, with D perhaps matching TRBD2 (6 bases). V shed 4 bases and J shed 5 bases, with 21 bases lying between them. The CDR3 is made up of 16 amino acids. The V gene's germline CDR1 is LGHDT and CDR2 YNNKEL (reference sequence). CDR3 in DNA: TGTGCCAGCAGCCCGGAACCACTCAGGAGGGTCCACGAGCAGTACTTC. It codes for CASSPEPLRRVHEQYF.

The V and J genes are TRBV24-1 and TRBJ2-5; 7 nucleotides agree with TRBD1. The V segment lost 4 bases and the J segment 3 bases; nucleotides outside the gene matches: 4. The CDR3 extends over 14 amino acids. The germline V gene encodes CDR1 KGHDR and CDR2 SFDVKD. CDR3 protein: CATSETGTEETQYF. The CDR3 bases are TGTGCCACCAGTGAAACCGGGACAGAAGAGACCCAGTACTTC.

The sample holds one count of this clone. V usage is TRBV7-3 and J usage is TRBJ1-1; TRBD1 matches at 7 bases. The CDR3 is made up of 13 amino acids. V dropped 5 bases and J dropped 5; count of bases not matched to a gene: 5. In germline, CDR1 is SGHTA, CDR2 FQGTGA. CDR3 sequence: CASSITGVTEAFF. CDR3 DNA sequence: TGTGCCAGCAGCATTACAGGGGTAACTGAAGCTTTCTTT.

The chain joins TRBV21-1 to TRBJ2-7; the table's TRBD2 call for D was not verified on the DNA. TRBV21-1 is deemed a pseudogene. The CDR3 consists of 10 residues. The CDR3 loop is CASSFIRQYF. DNA of the CDR3: TGTGCCAGCAGCTTTATCCGGCAGTACTTC.

This clone appeared once. V usage is TRBV5-6 and J usage is TRBJ2-7; the match to TRBD1 covers 7 bases. Losses at the gene ends were 4 bases for V and 3 bases for J; bases not matched to a gene: 7. This CDR3 comprises 14 residues. Germline lookup yields CDR1 SGHDT and CDR2 YYEEEE. CDR3 sequence: CASSTTGAIYEQYF. The DNA of the CDR3 is TGTGCCAGCAGCACTACAGGGGCCATCTACGAGCAGTACTTC.

The chain employs TRBV6-5 and TRBJ1-6; no clear D gene. The CDR3 has 11 amino acids. V lost 10 bases to trimming and J lost 9 bases, with 10 bases between them. Germline lookup yields CDR1 MNHEY and CDR2 SVGAGI. The CDR3 region is CATARGSPLHF. For the CDR3, the DNA is TGTGCCACGGCGAGAGGTTCACCCCTCCACTTT.

Comments on this clone: Other DNA sequences within the sample encode an identical CDR3. The rearrangement links TRBV2 to TRBJ1-5; 7 bases match TRBD1. CDR3 length: 13 residues. Germline V gives CDR1 SNHLY, CDR2 FYNNEI. V lost 3 bases, J lost 6 bases, and 2 bases stayed unmatched. CDR3 region: CASSEQGGQPQHF. CDR3 DNA: TGTGCCAGCAGTGAGCAGGGGGGTCAGCCCCAGCATTTT.

This clone was counted between two and nine times. V gene TRBV7-2 combines with J gene TRBJ1-2; unclear D gene. V was cut by 4 bases and J by 6 bases, with 12 bases left in between. Germline V lookup: CDR1 SGHTA, CDR2 FQGNSA. CDR3 length: 13 amino acids. CDR3 nucleotides: TGTGCCAGCAGCTCGACCCGACTGGATGGCTACACCTTC. As protein: CASSSTRLDGYTF. The full variable domain, its missing parts supplied by reference TRBV7-2 and TRBJ1-2, is GAGVSQSPSNKVTEKGKDVELRCDPISGHTALYWYRQSLGQGLEFLIYFQGNSAPDKSGLPSDRFSAERTGGSVSTLTIQRTQQEDSAVYLCASSSTRLDGYTFGSGTRLTVV.